The 13 T cell receptor beta chains given below trace back to one sample, sequenced in a study of OX40 agonist ivuxolimab in advanced cancers. The repertoire was sequenced with immunoSEQ multiplex PCR; TCRdb's copy has only in-frame clones and lacks some. The repertoire holds around 76,000 clones, with about 90% as singletons. Sequences were derived from CD4+ or CD8+ T cells sorted from blood, sampled in a trial of the OX40 agonist ivuxolimab. The origin of the receptors is an adult with an advanced solid tumor such as melanoma, head and neck, liver or kidney cancer.

V usage is TRBV5-3 and J usage is TRBJ1-1; TRBD1 might be the D (5 bases). TRBV5-3 is an open reading frame, and its role is uncertain. This CDR3 contains 14 residues. The V end was cut by 4 bases, the J end by 4 bases, with 14 bases between. The CDR3 protein is CARSPPRGVTEAFF. Here the CDR3 DNA reads TGTGCCAGAAGCCCCCCGAGAGGGGTCACTGAAGCTTTCTTT.

V gene TRBV7-3 combines with J gene TRBJ2-3, with D uncertain. V was cut by 0 bases and J by 0 bases, with 4 bases left in between. CDR3 size: 14 residues. Germline CDR1 SGHTA, CDR2 FQGTGA. The CDR3 DNA is TGTGCCAGCAGCTTAACGGCAAGCACAGATACGCAGTATTTT. It translates to CASSLTASTDTQYF.

V gene TRBV19 combines with J gene TRBJ1-6; perhaps TRBD1 as D (5 bases). Germline lookup yields CDR1 LNHDA and CDR2 SQIVND (reference sequence). The CDR3 spans 15 residues. With 7 bases removed from V and 8 bases from J, the gap between germline ends came to 18 bases. The DNA for the CDR3 is TGTGCCAGTACCTCACCCCCCGGGGGTCATTCACCCCTCCACTTT. This translates into CASTSPPGGHSPLHF.

The chain carries TRBV7-2 and TRBJ1-2; D uncertain. Trimming took 5 bases from V and 4 from J, leaving 14 bases between them. This CDR3 spans 14 amino acids. The germline V gene encodes CDR1 SGHTA and CDR2 FQGNSA. The CDR3 nucleotides read TGTGCCAGCAGCCCCTCGACGGGGATCTATGGCTACACCTTC. It yields the protein CASSPSTGIYGYTF.

The V and J genes are TRBV27 and TRBJ2-1, with 8 bases fitting TRBD2. The V segment lost 5 bases and the J segment 4 bases; nucleotides outside the gene matches: 10. The CDR3 runs to 16 residues. In germline, CDR1 is MNHEY, CDR2 SMNVEV (reference sequence). CDR3 coding DNA: TGTGCCAGCAGTCCTTGGGTAGCGGGAACTTACAATGAGCAGTTCTTC. Encoded protein: CASSPWVAGTYNEQFF.

The V call is TRBV19, the J call TRBJ2-7; weak D call: TRBD2 (5 bases). Germline CDR1 is LNHDA and CDR2 is SQIVND (reference sequence). V was pared by 3 bases and J by 0 bases, with 12 bases between. The CDR3 has 15 residues. As DNA, the CDR3 is TGTGCCAGTAGTATGATGCTAGCCAGCTCCTACGAGCAGTACTTC. Residues: CASSMMLASSYEQYF.

This clone is medium-sized (0.01 to 0.1%). The genes are TRBV6-4 and TRBJ2-3; 9 bases fit TRBD1. Germline assignment: CDR1 MRHNA and CDR2 SNTAGT. CDR3 length: 14 amino acids. The J segment lost 0 bases and the V segment lost 9 bases, leaving 4 bases of the junction unmatched. This chain's CDR3 is CARGQGLSTDTQYF. The DNA for the CDR3 is TGTGCCAGGGGACAGGGATTGAGCACAGATACGCAGTATTTT.

V is TRBV7-2 and J is TRBJ2-1; D ambiguous. V gave up 3 bases and J gave up 10 bases, with 10 bases separating them. The CDR3 runs to 12 residues. CDR1 is SGHTA, CDR2 FQGNSA, per germline. Here the CDR3 reads CASSLILGEQFF. As DNA, the CDR3 is TGTGCCAGCAGCTTGATTTTGGGGGAGCAGTTCTTC.

The rearrangement uses TRBV11-2 and TRBJ2-7; weak D call: TRBD1 (6 bases). This CDR3 has 14 amino acids. Per germline, CDR1 SGHAT and CDR2 FQNNGV. V lost 6 bases and J lost 6, with 18 bases in between. CDR3 region: CASSPQGSSVEQYF. CDR3 nucleotides: TGTGCCAGCAGTCCACAGGGTAGCAGCGTCGAGCAGTACTTC.

CDR3: CASSLLWTASYEQYF. CDR3 bases: TGTGCCAGCAGTTTATTATGGACGGCCTCCTACGAGCAGTACTTC. The J gene is TRBJ2-7, the V gene TRBV28; D ambiguous. Germline lookup yields CDR1 MDHEN and CDR2 SYDVKM. This CDR3 has 15 residues. V lost 1 base and J 0 bases, leaving 10 bases between the germline ends.

The chain recombines TRBV14 with TRBJ2-7; TRBD1 is a possible D gene (6 bases). Trimming cost V 6 bases and J 5 bases, with 17 bases left between them. The CDR3 has 14 residues. Germline values: CDR1 SGHDN, CDR2 FVKESK. CDR3 loop: CASRMDSLSDEQYF. CDR3 DNA sequence: TGTGCCAGCAGAATGGACAGCCTCTCGGACGAGCAGTACTTC.

The V and J genes are TRBV6-6 and TRBJ1-3; D unresolved. This CDR3 region has 14 residues. V lost 6 bases and J 3 bases, leaving 12 bases between the germline ends. Germline values: CDR1 MNHNY, CDR2 SVGAGI (reference sequence). The CDR3 nucleotides read TGTGCCAGCAGCCTAACGAAGGTTGGAAACACCATATATTTT. Translation: CASSLTKVGNTIYF.

This clone has at least ten counts. V gene TRBV19 combines with J gene TRBJ2-7, with a possible D match to TRBD2 (6 bases). The V gene's germline CDR1 is LNHDA and CDR2 SQIVND (reference sequence). V lost 8 bases and J 3 bases, leaving 14 bases between the germline ends. This CDR3 region has 13 residues. Written as DNA, the CDR3 is TGTGCCAGTGCCCCGGGACTGTACTACGAGCAGTACTTC. It specifies CASAPGLYYEQYF.